This entry describes one TCR beta chain. Its specificity is unknown. This sample was taken from a study of blood T cells in healthy people across ages. Overall study results and limits: Diversity was higher, and naive CD4+ cells more numerous, in long-lived donors than in aged donors.

Then a second PCR, running about 7 to 11 cycles, was carried out with a sample-barcoded 5' primer and a J-beta primer mix. TCRdb reanalysed the 5' RACE reads using MiXCR and keeps one entry per CDR3 protein. The repertoire holds about 1.4 million distinct CDR3 sequences, with roughly 59% as singletons. The sample was blood. The clonotype was recovered from a man aged 18 to 29 in good health.

This CDR3 reads CASSGREFLRDGYTF. DNA of the CDR3: TGTGCCAGCAGCGGCCGGGAGTTCCTAAGGGATGGCTACACCTTC. V is TRBV9 and J is TRBJ1-2; D is ambiguous. Germline lookup yields CDR1 SGDLS and CDR2 YYNGEE. The germline V and J ends were trimmed by 3 bases and 6 bases, with 18 bases remaining between them. The CDR3 extends over 15 amino acids.